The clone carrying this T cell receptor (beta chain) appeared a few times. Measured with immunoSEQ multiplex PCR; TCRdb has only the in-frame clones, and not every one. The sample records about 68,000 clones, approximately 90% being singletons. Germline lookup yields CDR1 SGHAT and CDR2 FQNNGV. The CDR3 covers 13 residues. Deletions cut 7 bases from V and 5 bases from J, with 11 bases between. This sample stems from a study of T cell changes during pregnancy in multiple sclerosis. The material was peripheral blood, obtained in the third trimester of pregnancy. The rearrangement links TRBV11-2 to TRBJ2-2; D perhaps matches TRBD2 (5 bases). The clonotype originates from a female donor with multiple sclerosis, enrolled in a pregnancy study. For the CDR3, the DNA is TGTGCCAGCACCCTTGGGAGTACCGGGGAGCTGTTTTTT. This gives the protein CASTLGSTGELFF.